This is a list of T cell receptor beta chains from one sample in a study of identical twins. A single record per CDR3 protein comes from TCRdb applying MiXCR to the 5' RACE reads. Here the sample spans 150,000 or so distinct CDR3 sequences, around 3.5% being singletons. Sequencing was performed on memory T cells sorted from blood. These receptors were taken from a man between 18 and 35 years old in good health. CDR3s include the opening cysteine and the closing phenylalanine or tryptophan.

cdr3_aa: CASSLANGRALRGELFF
v_call: TRBV5-6
j_call: TRBJ2-2

cdr3_aa: CAISESGTSGYEQYF
v_call: TRBV10-3
j_call: TRBJ2-7

cdr3_aa: CASSEGIGTKFF
v_call: TRBV2
j_call: TRBJ2-1

cdr3_aa: CASSPPAGAIYEQYF
v_call: TRBV18
j_call: TRBJ2-7

cdr3_aa: CASSPTSKEQFF
v_call: TRBV11-2
j_call: TRBJ2-1

cdr3_aa: CASSHSGDYNEQFF
v_call: TRBV25-1
j_call: TRBJ2-1

cdr3_aa: CASSQAPAGEQYF
v_call: TRBV14
j_call: TRBJ2-7

cdr3_aa: CASSQESGGAGELFF
v_call: TRBV4-3
j_call: TRBJ2-2

cdr3_aa: CASSVGQSVTGELFF
v_call: TRBV7-9
j_call: TRBJ2-2

cdr3_aa: CASSRQGALPSQETQYF
v_call: TRBV5-5
j_call: TRBJ2-5

cdr3_aa: CASSLVGLAAEF
v_call: TRBV7-2
j_call: TRBJ2-5

cdr3_aa: CASSLRGGSGELFF
v_call: TRBV12-3/TRBV12-4
j_call: TRBJ2-2

cdr3_aa: CSASSPHDRDWEQYF
v_call: TRBV20-1
j_call: TRBJ2-7

cdr3_aa: CASSWEPRAANTEAFF
v_call: TRBV5-1
j_call: TRBJ1-1

cdr3_aa: CSAGSSGTSSGANVLTF
v_call: TRBV20-1
j_call: TRBJ2-6

cdr3_aa: CASRGPSADNEQFF
v_call: TRBV2
j_call: TRBJ2-1

cdr3_aa: CASSQAFEAPTDTQYF
v_call: TRBV14
j_call: TRBJ2-3